This T cell receptor (beta chain) was identified during a study of blood T cell repertoires in COVID-19. The overall study: The study drew acute and convalescent COVID-19 samples from the United States, Italy and Spain. The analysed material was cDNA or gDNA that came from T cells, B-cell-depleted T cells, or PBMCs.

V was trimmed by 8 bases and J by 6 bases, leaving 22 bases between them. This CDR3 region has 16 residues. In germline, CDR1 is WSHSY, CDR2 SAAADI. Authors' analysis steps: Amplification of reference gene primers was used by the study to estimate nucleated cell counts. The repertoire was sequenced with immunoSEQ multiplex PCR; TCRdb's copy has only in-frame clones and lacks some. V and J calls and clone size are as listed in that table; D and trimming were resolved from the DNA. This table holds 22,000 or so clones, 85% to 90% found once. This clonotype was sampled from a woman in her sixties with active COVID-19. The gene calls are TRBV10-2 and TRBJ2-2; the D gene is possibly TRBD1 (6 bases). Input material: peripheral blood. CDR3 amino acids: CASFPGVGARAGELFF. As DNA, the CDR3 is TGCGCCAGCTTCCCCGGGGTGGGGGCTAGGGCCGGGGAGCTGTTTTTT.